This record concerns one T cell receptor beta chain sequence. Antigen unknown. This specimen comes from a study of T cell responses to AZD1222 COVID-19 vaccine. Only in-frame clones appear in the TCRdb table, and some are missing; sequencing was by immunoSEQ multiplex PCR. The top ten hold just under 2% of the sample, which has about 150,000 clones, under 95% seen once. The study's findings and limits: All repertoire sampling was performed exclusively after the peak T cell response. Regions 160-218 and 743-854 held dominance among vaccine-associated CD4 TCRs, which spanned spike.

The TCR sequence derives from an adult who received the AZD1222 COVID-19 vaccine. The sample was peripheral blood, taken 28 days after the second AZD1222 dose.

CDR3 residues: CASSFAGGAADTQYF. CDR3 DNA sequence: TGTGCCAGCAGTTTTGCCGGGGGGGCGGCAGATACGCAGTATTTT. The chain uses TRBV28 and TRBJ2-3, with 8 positions matching TRBD2. Trimming took 3 bases from V and 4 from J; bases not matched to a gene: 6. The germline V gene has CDR1 MDHEN and CDR2 SYDVKM. CDR3 length: 15 amino acids. Full variable domain (remainder filled in from reference TRBV28 and TRBJ2-3): DVKVTQSSRYLVKRTGEKVFLECVQDMDHENMFWYRQDPGLGLRLIYFSYDVKMKEKGDIPEGYSVSREKKERFSLILESASTNQTSMYLCASSFAGGAADTQYFGPGTRLTVL.